A single sample gave rise to the 6 T cell receptor beta chains below, sequenced in a study of blood T cell repertoires in COVID-19. The protocol was immunoSEQ multiplex PCR, while the TCRdb copy is restricted to in-frame clones and leaves out a portion. The sample shows around 180,000 clones, about 87% of them seen only once. What was sequenced was peripheral blood. The receptors stem from a man in his sixties with acute or convalescent COVID-19.

The V and J genes are TRBV4-1 and TRBJ1-4; TRBD1 aligns across 7 bases. CDR1 is MGHRA and CDR2 is YSYEKL in the germline V gene. The V segment lost 2 bases and the J segment 3 bases; nucleotides outside the gene matches: 3. The CDR3 runs to 15 residues. Written as DNA, the CDR3 is TGCGCCAGCAGCCAAAAGGGGGCGGCTAATGAAAAACTGTTTTTT. Translation gives CASSQKGAANEKLFF.

The chain joins TRBV24-1 to TRBJ2-3; 11 bases line up with TRBD2. CDR1 and CDR2 from the germline V gene are KGHDR and SFDVKD. The ends lost 5 bases at V and 2 bases at J; junction bases unmatched: 5. The CDR3 covers 16 residues. CDR3 DNA: TGTGCCACCAGTGTTGGGACTAGCGGTTTCACAGATACGCAGTATTTT. This translates into CATSVGTSGFTDTQYF.

The rearrangement joins TRBV18 to TRBJ2-7, with D maybe TRBD1 (5 bases). In germline, CDR1 is KGHSH, CDR2 LQKENI. CDR3 length: 13 amino acids. V was pared by 2 bases and J by 7 bases, with 12 bases between. The CDR3: CASSPEQGGEQYV. The CDR3 region has the DNA TGTGCCAGCTCACCAGAGCAGGGTGGGGAGCAGTACGTC.

This clone was observed a few times. The V call is TRBV11-2, the J call TRBJ1-1, with D perhaps TRBD1 (6 bases). CDR1 is SGHAT, CDR2 FQNNGV, per germline. Trimming shortened V by 0 bases and J by 5 bases, and 10 bases separated the two germline ends. The CDR3 sequence is 14 residues long. The CDR3 DNA is TGTGCCAGCAGCTTAGAGGGGGCTGGGACTGAAGCTTTCTTT. This codes for CASSLEGAGTEAFF.

The chain employs TRBV7-3 and TRBJ2-2; maybe TRBD1 (6 bases). Germline loops: CDR1 SGHTA, CDR2 FQGTGA. This CDR3 spans 15 amino acids. V was clipped by 1 base and J by 0 bases, with 6 bases between them. Here the CDR3 reads CASSLRTANTGELFF. For the CDR3, the DNA is TGTGCCAGCAGCTTAAGGACAGCGAACACCGGGGAGCTGTTTTTT. Full variable domain (missing parts from reference TRBV7-3 and TRBJ2-2): GAGVSQTPSNKVTEKGKYVELRCDPISGHTALYWYRQSLGQGPEFLIYFQGTGAADDSGLPNDRFFAVRPEGSVSTLKIQRTERGDSAVYLCASSLRTANTGELFFGEGSRLTVL.

The chain joins TRBV18 to TRBJ1-1, with a possible D match to TRBD1 (6 bases). V was trimmed by 4 bases and J by 2 bases, leaving 14 bases between them. Germline V gene sequence: CDR1 KGHSH, CDR2 LQKENI. The CDR3 has 15 amino acids. Here the CDR3 DNA reads TGTGCCAGCTCACAGCAAGGGGGTAGAAACACTGAAGCTTTCTTT. Protein product: CASSQQGGRNTEAFF.